These 29 T cell receptor beta chains were sequenced from one sample in a study of blood T cell repertoires in COVID-19. Data came from immunoSEQ multiplex PCR; TCRdb stores just in-frame clones and leaves some out. The sample holds about 320,000 clones, 80% to 90% seen once. Sample: PBMCs or T cells enriched from blood (not recorded which). The receptor set was obtained from a woman between 18 and 29 years old who had recovered from COVID-19.

The chain combines TRBV7-6 with TRBJ2-7, with 12 bases that match TRBD1. The CDR3 runs to 16 residues. J lost 3 bases, V lost 5 bases, and 8 bases had no gene match. Per germline, CDR1 SGHVS and CDR2 FNYEAQ. CDR3 nucleotides: TGTGCCAGCAGCGAAACCGGGACAGGGGGCCTCTACGAGCAGTACTTC. It is translated as CASSETGTGGLYEQYF.

The V gene is TRBV5-1, the J gene TRBJ1-2; tentatively, D is TRBD1 (5 bases). V gave up 5 bases and J gave up 4 bases, with 15 bases separating them. There are 14 residues in the CDR3. Germline V gene sequence: CDR1 SGHRS, CDR2 YFSETQ. The CDR3: CASSMGGPGYGYTF. The CDR3 DNA is TGCGCCAGCAGTATGGGGGGTCCCGGCTATGGCTACACCTTC.

The genes are TRBV6-1 and TRBJ1-5; D is perhaps TRBD1 (5 bases). Trimming pared 1 base from V and 6 bases from J, leaving 13 bases between. Germline CDR1 and CDR2: MNHNS and SASEGT. The CDR3 totals 15 residues. CDR3 nucleotides: TGTGCCAGCAGTGAAGTCGGAGGGGAAAGTCAGCCCCAGCATTTT. It specifies CASSEVGGESQPQHF.

This clone was counted a single time. J is TRBJ1-2 and V is TRBV29-1; 10 nucleotides line up with TRBD1. This CDR3 is built from 12 residues. Germline values: CDR1 SQVTM, CDR2 ANQGSEA. The V and J ends lost 4 bases and 8 bases, in that order; junction bases with no gene match: 4. For the CDR3, the DNA is TGCAGCGTTGGGGACAGGGGTCTGGGCTACACCTTC. It yields the protein CSVGDRGLGYTF.

The chain recombines TRBV30 with TRBJ1-3; no reliable D call. The V and J ends lost 0 bases and 0 bases respectively, with 33 bases between them. CDR1 GTSNPN and CDR2 SVGIG come from the germline V gene (reference sequence). The CDR3 covers 23 residues. The CDR3 loop reads CAWSVRNLPNRAFTGNSGNTIYF. CDR3 in DNA: TGTGCCTGGAGTGTACGAAATTTGCCGAATAGGGCCTTCACGGGAAACTCTGGAAACACCATATATTTT.

This clone occurred many times. J is TRBJ2-1 and V is TRBV19; 11 bases agree with TRBD2. J was trimmed by 2 bases and V by 0 bases; bases with no gene match: 6. From germline, CDR1 is LNHDA and CDR2 SQIVND (reference sequence). The CDR3 extends over 18 amino acids. The CDR3 DNA sequence: TGTGCCAGTAGTATAGATCATGGTAGCGGGGGGGCCTACAATGAGCAGTTCTTC. Translation gives CASSIDHGSGGAYNEQFF. Full variable domain (rest looked up from reference TRBV19 and TRBJ2-1): DGGITQSPKYLFRKEGQNVTLSCEQNLNHDAMYWYRQDPGQGLRLIYYSQIVNDFQKGDIAEGYSVSREKKESFPLTVTSAQKNPTAFYLCASSIDHGSGGAYNEQFFGPGTRLTVL.

This chain links TRBV11-2 with TRBJ2-1, with D uncertain. Germline values: CDR1 SGHAT, CDR2 FQNNGV. The CDR3 runs 13 residues. Between the trimmed V and J ends, which lost 5 bases and 10 bases, there was a span of 15 bases. The CDR3 protein is CASSPPLGLEQFF. The CDR3 DNA sequence: TGTGCCAGCAGCCCACCTCTAGGATTGGAGCAGTTCTTC. Together with reference TRBV11-2 and TRBJ2-1, the CDR3 gives the full variable domain: EAGVAQSPRYKIIEKRQSVAFWCNPISGHATLYWYQQILGQGPKLLIQFQNNGVVDDSQLPKDRFSAERLKGVDSTLKIQPAKLEDSAVYLCASSPPLGLEQFFGPGTRLTVL.

The chain joins TRBV27 to TRBJ1-3, with 9 bases fitting TRBD1. The CDR3 extends over 14 amino acids. Looked up from germline, CDR1 is MNHEY and CDR2 is SMNVEV (reference sequence). J lost 2 bases, V lost 5 bases, and 1 base had no gene match. The CDR3 spells CASSHRGPGNTIYF. The CDR3 DNA sequence: TGTGCCAGCAGTCACAGGGGGCCTGGAAACACCATATATTTT.

V gene TRBV28 combines with J gene TRBJ2-7, with 7 nucleotides matching TRBD1. The CDR3 runs to 14 residues. V gave up 5 bases and J gave up 9 bases; unmatched junction bases: 13. Germline loops: CDR1 MDHEN, CDR2 SYDVKM. Here the CDR3 reads CASSGRGQGVMQYF. CDR3 nucleotides: TGTGCCAGCAGTGGTAGGGGCCAGGGGGTGATGCAGTACTTC.

The chain links TRBV11-2 to TRBJ1-1; no reliable D call. Germline V gene sequence: CDR1 SGHAT, CDR2 FQNNGV. Trimming pared 1 base from V and 1 base from J, leaving 10 bases between. The CDR3 is made up of 15 amino acids. CDR3 bases: TGTGCCAGCAGCTTAGGACCGGGAAGGAACACTGAAGCTTTCTTT. Amino acids: CASSLGPGRNTEAFF.

V gene TRBV7-2 combines with J gene TRBJ2-1; 9 nucleotides align to TRBD2. Germline trimming cut 5 bases from V and 4 bases from J; bases unmatched to any gene: 6. The length of the CDR3 is 15 residues. CDR1 and CDR2 from the germline V gene are SGHTA and FQGNSA. The CDR3 DNA is TGTGCCAGCAGCCCGGAGACTAGCGGTTACAATGAGCAGTTCTTC. It yields the protein CASSPETSGYNEQFF.

The CDR3 reads CASSFTGRGYTEAFF. The CDR3, as DNA: TGCGCCAGCAGCTTCACAGGGAGGGGTTACACTGAAGCTTTCTTT. V is TRBV5-1 and J is TRBJ1-1; D possibly corresponds to TRBD1 (6 bases). This CDR3 comprises 15 residues. Germline CDR1 SGHRS, CDR2 YFSETQ. Trimming took 2 bases from V and 3 from J, leaving 14 bases between them.

The table lists this clone with a count of one. The V and J genes are TRBV5-6 and TRBJ1-1, with D unresolved. CDR1 and CDR2 from the germline V gene are SGHDT and YYEEEE. Trimming took off 2 bases at V and 3 bases at J, with 8 bases between the two ends. This CDR3 spans 13 amino acids. DNA of the CDR3: TGTGCCAGCAGCTTTTCGCCGGACACTGAAGCTTTCTTT. Its protein product is CASSFSPDTEAFF.

The CDR3: CASTGVGEAFF. CDR3 coding DNA: TGTGCCAGCACGGGGGTAGGTGAAGCTTTCTTT. The V gene is TRBV11-2, the J gene TRBJ1-1; possibly TRBD1 for D (5 bases). V lost 7 bases and J 7 bases, leaving 10 bases between the germline ends. This CDR3 contains 11 residues. Germline CDR1 SGHAT, CDR2 FQNNGV.

This clone was observed once. The CDR3 loop is CASSPLQGDGYTF. The CDR3 DNA follows: TGTGCCAGCTCACCGCTTCAGGGGGATGGCTACACCTTC. The V call is TRBV18, the J call TRBJ1-2; TRBD1 matches at 7 bases. CDR3 length: 13 residues. Germline CDR1 reads KGHSH; CDR2 reads LQKENI. The V and J ends lost 3 bases and 6 bases, in that order; junction bases with no gene match: 4.

The V call is TRBV5-4, the J call TRBJ2-1; no clear D. Germline V gene data show CDR1 as SGHNT and CDR2 as YYREEE (reference sequence). The CDR3 loop spans 18 amino acids. The V end was cut by 0 bases, the J end by 0 bases, with 16 bases between. The CDR3 protein is CASSLAGGAFSSYNEQFF. The DNA for the CDR3 is TGTGCCAGCAGCTTGGCCGGCGGAGCCTTCAGCTCCTACAATGAGCAGTTCTTC.

This clone was seen a handful of times. The rearrangement uses TRBV28 and TRBJ1-2; D call uncertain. The ends were cut back, 6 bases at V and 1 base at J, with 6 bases in the middle. The germline V gene has CDR1 MDHEN and CDR2 SYDVKM. The CDR3 is 12 residues long. CDR3 sequence: CASSEDNYGYTF. The CDR3 DNA is TGTGCCAGCAGCGAGGATAACTATGGCTACACCTTC.

The chain joins TRBV19 to TRBJ1-5; TRBD1 matches 7 bases. The CDR3 loop spans 18 amino acids. In germline, CDR1 is LNHDA, CDR2 SQIVND (reference sequence). The V gene end was trimmed by 7 bases and the J gene end by 2 bases; junction bases not matched to a gene: 17. The CDR3 DNA follows: TGTGCCAGTATTGATGTTAACAGGGGCCTAGGGGGCAATCAGCCCCAGCATTTT. This encodes CASIDVNRGLGGNQPQHF.

The chain's CDR3 is CASSSGLAGEYEQYF. CDR3 bases: TGTGCCAGCAGTAGCGGACTAGCGGGGGAATACGAGCAGTACTTC. The V gene is TRBV6-5, the J gene TRBJ2-7; 13 bases line up with TRBD2. Germline values: CDR1 MNHEY, CDR2 SVGAGI. Trimming at V came to 5 bases and at J to 4 bases, leaving 5 bases not matched to a gene. CDR3 size: 15 residues.

The table lists this clone with a count of one. The rearrangement joins TRBV2 to TRBJ2-1, with 12 bases aligning to TRBD2. Looked up from germline, CDR1 is SNHLY and CDR2 is FYNNEI. CDR3 length: 14 amino acids. V shed 10 bases, J shed 4 bases, and the junction held 5 bases outside the gene matches. The CDR3 loop is CATRLAGVYNEQFF. Written as DNA, the CDR3 is TGTGCCACCCGACTAGCGGGGGTTTACAATGAGCAGTTCTTC.

This chain joins TRBV7-9 and TRBJ1-1; 7 nucleotides agree with TRBD1. V shed 2 bases and J 4 bases; nucleotides not matched to a gene: 7. CDR3 length: 15 residues. Germline CDR1 reads SEHNR; CDR2 reads FQNEAQ (reference sequence). The CDR3 DNA sequence: TGTGCCAGCAGCTTACTTAGACAGGGTGGCACTGAAGCTTTCTTT. Encoded protein: CASSLLRQGGTEAFF.

The V call is TRBV19, the J call TRBJ1-3; a possible D gene is TRBD1 (5 bases). Deletions cut 7 bases from V and 2 bases from J, with 15 bases between. CDR3 length: 15 residues. Per the germline V gene, CDR1 is LNHDA and CDR2 is SQIVND (reference sequence). CDR3 in amino acids: CASINLGDAGNTIYF. DNA for the CDR3: TGTGCCAGTATAAATCTAGGGGATGCTGGAAACACCATATATTTT.

This clone was counted once. V gene TRBV4-2 combines with J gene TRBJ1-1, with 8 bases that match TRBD1. J lost 3 bases, V lost 1 base, and 16 bases had no gene match. Germline CDR1 LGHNA, CDR2 YNFKEQ. The CDR3 consists of 19 residues. CDR3 region: CASSQVRRTGIRVDTEAFF. The CDR3 DNA is TGTGCCAGCAGCCAAGTACGTAGGACAGGGATAAGGGTGGACACTGAAGCTTTCTTT.

This rearrangement joins TRBV5-5 to TRBJ2-2; D call uncertain. Trimming removed 1 base at V and 6 bases at J, with 16 bases between. The CDR3 extends over 16 amino acids. Germline CDR1 reads SGHKS; CDR2 reads YYEKEE (reference sequence). CDR3 DNA: TGTGCCAGCAGCTTGTTGTTTACGACGGGTCCCGGGGAGCTGTTTTTT. Its translation: CASSLLFTTGPGELFF. The whole variable domain, filled in from reference TRBV5-5 and TRBJ2-2, reads DAGVTQSPTHLIKTRGQQVTLRCSPISGHKSVSWYQQVLGQGPQFIFQYYEKEERGRGNFPDRFSARQFPNYSSELNVNALLLGDSALYLCASSLLFTTGPGELFFGEGSRLTVL.

This clone was counted only a few times. The rearrangement links TRBV15 to TRBJ2-7, with TRBD1 matching over 8 bases. From germline, CDR1 is LNHNV and CDR2 YYDKDF (reference sequence). J lost 0 bases, V lost 7 bases, and 11 bases had no gene match. The CDR3 is 16 residues long. In DNA, the CDR3 is TGTGCCACCACCTTCGGCCGGGACAGGAGCTCCTACGAGCAGTACTTC. Translated, it gives CATTFGRDRSSYEQYF.

This chain links TRBV12-3 or TRBV12-4 with TRBJ1-1; the D is unclear. The CDR3 runs 12 residues. Trimming removed 4 bases at V and 6 bases at J, with 9 bases between. For the CDR3, the DNA is TGTGCCAGCAGTTATGGAGCCTCTGAAGCTTTCTTT. Protein sequence: CASSYGASEAFF.

The chain is built from TRBV6-1 and TRBJ1-1; D not resolved. Germline CDR1 reads MNHNS; CDR2 reads SASEGT. This CDR3 region has 16 residues. The V and J ends lost 1 base and 4 bases respectively, with 16 bases between them. Written as DNA, the CDR3 is TGTGCCAGCAGTGAAGTAGGGATTTCGCGGGTCACTGAAGCTTTCTTT. Protein sequence: CASSEVGISRVTEAFF.

This chain uses TRBV7-9 with TRBJ1-1; 7 bases match TRBD1. V lost 5 bases and J lost 5; bases outside the gene matches: 8. Germline CDR1 SEHNR, CDR2 FQNEAQ (reference sequence). This CDR3 has 14 residues. The DNA of the CDR3 is TGTGCCAGCAGCCTCCTTGGGACAGAAACTGAAGCTTTCTTT. Protein product: CASSLLGTETEAFF.

This clone has a single count. The chain has TRBV5-1 and TRBJ2-7; D possibly corresponds to TRBD1 (6 bases). This CDR3 has 12 residues. CDR1 SGHRS and CDR2 YFSETQ come from the germline V gene. Between the trimmed V and J ends, which lost 5 bases and 2 bases, there was a span of 8 bases. The CDR3, as DNA: TGCGCCAGCAGACAGGGACCCTACGAGCAGTACTTC. Translation gives CASRQGPYEQYF.